This T cell receptor (beta chain) was captured by sequencing in a study of cytomegalovirus exposure and HLA in healthy donors. In the study overall: A preliminary data release comprised around 90 million unique TCRs obtained from HLA-typed donors. Study outcomes and limitations: Excluded: some indistinguishable V segments such as TRBV6-2 and TRBV6-3. Later on, an analysis showed TCR association rates differing by HLA locus, with DRB1 the most and HLA-C the fewest. Sequences of the TCR beta chain were said to predict the HLA-A and HLA-B alleles of most subjects accurately.

With regard to this clone: The antigen remains undetermined.

Primers: 60 Vbeta forward and 13 Jbeta reverse. Sequencing used immunoSEQ multiplex PCR; TCRdb keeps in-frame clones, though not all of them. The repertoire has roughly 200,000 clones, approximately 82% of them found once; the top ten carry approximately 0.62%. V was cut by 1 base and J by 4 bases, with 7 bases left in between. Germline assignment: CDR1 MDHEN and CDR2 SYDVKM. This CDR3 contains 13 residues. V is TRBV28 and J is TRBJ1-2, with D uncertain. Sequencing was done on a sample of PBMCs. The TCR was taken from a woman aged 40 to 55 in good health and CMV-seronegative. The CDR3 bases are TGTGCCAGCAGTTTATCCCCTAGCTATGGCTACACCTTC. Protein sequence: CASSLSPSYGYTF.